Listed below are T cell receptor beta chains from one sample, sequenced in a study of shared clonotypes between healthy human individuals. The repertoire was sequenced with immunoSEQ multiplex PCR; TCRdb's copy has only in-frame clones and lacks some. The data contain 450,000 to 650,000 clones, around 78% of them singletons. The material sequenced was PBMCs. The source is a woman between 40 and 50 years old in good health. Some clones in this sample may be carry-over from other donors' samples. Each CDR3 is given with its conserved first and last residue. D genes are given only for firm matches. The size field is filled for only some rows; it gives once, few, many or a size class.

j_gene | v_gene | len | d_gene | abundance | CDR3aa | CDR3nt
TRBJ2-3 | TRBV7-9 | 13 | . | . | CASKTGGRDTQYF | TGTGCCAGCAAGACGGGCGGCAGAGATACGCAGTATTTT
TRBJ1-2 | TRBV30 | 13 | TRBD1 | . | CAWSMGTGGGYTF | TGTGCCTGGAGTATGGGGACAGGGGGCGGCTACACCTTC
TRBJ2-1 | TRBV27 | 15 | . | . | CASSLSRASNNEQFF | TGTGCCAGCAGTTTATCTCGGGCTAGCAACAATGAGCAGTTCTTC
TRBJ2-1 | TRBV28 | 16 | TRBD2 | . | CASSRTGLARTNEQFF | TGTGCCAGCAGTAGAACGGGACTAGCGCGTACGAATGAGCAGTTCTTC
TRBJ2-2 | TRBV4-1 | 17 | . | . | CASSQRGGVSNTGELFF | TGCGCCAGCAGCCAAAGGGGTGGGGTGTCGAACACCGGGGAGCTGTTTTTT
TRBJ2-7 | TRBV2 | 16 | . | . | CASTGGPEGRSYEQYF | TGTGCCAGCACCGGGGGGCCGGAGGGGCGCTCCTACGAGCAGTACTTC
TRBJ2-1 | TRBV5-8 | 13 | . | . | CASSLRGWGEQFF | TGTGCCAGCAGCTTGAGGGGATGGGGTGAGCAGTTCTTC
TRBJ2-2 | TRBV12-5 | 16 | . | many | CASGLVTGRSTGELFF | TGTGCTAGTGGTTTGGTAACAGGACGGAGCACCGGGGAGCTGTTTTTT
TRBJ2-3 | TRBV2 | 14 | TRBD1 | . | CATRRDRVVDTQYF | TGTGCCACCCGGCGGGACAGGGTTGTAGATACGCAGTATTTT
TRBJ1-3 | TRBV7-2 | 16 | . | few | CASSFTQLSSGNTIYF | TGTGCCAGCAGCTTTACGCAACTGAGCTCTGGAAACACCATATATTTT
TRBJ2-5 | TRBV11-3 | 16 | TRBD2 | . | CASSLRKAGDQETQYF | TGTGCCAGCAGCTTAAGGAAAGCGGGGGACCAAGAGACCCAGTACTTC
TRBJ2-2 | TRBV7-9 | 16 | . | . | CASSFSRLANTGELFF | TGTGCCAGCAGCTTTTCTAGACTAGCGAACACCGGGGAGCTGTTTTTT
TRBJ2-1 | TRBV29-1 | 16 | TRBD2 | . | CSADGLAGPPYNEQFF | TGCAGCGCTGATGGACTAGCGGGACCTCCCTACAATGAGCAGTTCTTC
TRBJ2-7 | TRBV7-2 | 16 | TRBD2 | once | CASSLELAGASYEQYF | TGTGCCAGCAGCCTCGAACTAGCGGGAGCCTCCTACGAGCAGTACTTC
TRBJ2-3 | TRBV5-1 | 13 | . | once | CASSLPGTDTQYF | TGCGCCAGCAGCTTGCCAGGCACAGATACGCAGTATTTT
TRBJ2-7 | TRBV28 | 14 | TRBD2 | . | CASSYPTSGREQYF | TGTGCCAGCAGTTACCCTACTAGCGGTCGGGAGCAGTACTTC
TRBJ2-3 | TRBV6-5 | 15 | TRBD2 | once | CASSPTSGSPDTQYF | TGTGCCAGCAGCCCGACTAGCGGGAGTCCAGATACGCAGTATTTT
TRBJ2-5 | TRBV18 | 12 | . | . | CASSDHGETQYF | TGTGCCAGCTCAGACCACGGAGAGACCCAGTACTTC
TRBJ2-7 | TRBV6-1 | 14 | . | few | CASSETGRPYEQYF | TGTGCCAGCAGTGAAACAGGCAGACCCTACGAGCAGTACTTC
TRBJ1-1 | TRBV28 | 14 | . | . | CASSEAGANTEAFF | TGTGCCAGCAGTGAGGCGGGGGCAAACACTGAAGCTTTCTTT
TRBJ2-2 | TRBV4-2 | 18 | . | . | CASSQDSLGGVNTGELFF | TGTGCCAGCAGCCAAGATTCCCTGGGGGGAGTGAACACCGGGGAGCTGTTTTTT
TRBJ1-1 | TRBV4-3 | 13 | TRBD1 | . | CASSQTGDTEAFF | TGCGCCAGCAGCCAAACAGGGGACACTGAAGCTTTCTTT
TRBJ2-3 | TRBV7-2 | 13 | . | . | CASSWGNRGTQYF | TGTGCCAGCAGCTGGGGGAACCGGGGTACGCAGTATTTT
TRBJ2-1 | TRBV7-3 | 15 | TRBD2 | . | CASSLVLAGANEQFF | TGTGCCAGCAGCTTAGTACTAGCGGGAGCCAATGAGCAGTTCTTC
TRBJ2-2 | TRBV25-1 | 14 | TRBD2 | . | CASSPAGEAGELFF | TGTGCCAGCAGTCCAGCGGGAGAAGCCGGGGAGCTGTTTTTT
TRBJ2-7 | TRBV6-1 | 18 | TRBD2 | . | CASSERSGTSGNLYEQYF | TGTGCCAGCAGTGAGCGATCCGGGACTAGCGGGAACCTCTACGAGCAGTACTTC
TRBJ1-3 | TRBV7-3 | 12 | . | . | CASSPGGNTIYF | TGTGCCAGCAGCCCCGGGGGGAACACCATATATTTT
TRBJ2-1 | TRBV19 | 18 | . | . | CASSIDFPGVSSYNEQFF | TGTGCCAGTAGTATAGATTTCCCAGGGGTGAGCTCCTACAATGAGCAGTTCTTC
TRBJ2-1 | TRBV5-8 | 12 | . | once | CASGGMGELQFF | TGTGCCAGCGGGGGGATGGGGGAACTTCAGTTCTTC
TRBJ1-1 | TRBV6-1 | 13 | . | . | CASSEARATEAFF | TGTGCCAGCAGTGAAGCAAGGGCCACTGAAGCCTTCTTT
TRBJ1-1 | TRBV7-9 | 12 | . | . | CASSLPGFGAFF | TGTGCCAGCAGCTTGCCTGGATTCGGAGCTTTCTTT
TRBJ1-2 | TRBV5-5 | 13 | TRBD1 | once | CASRPDRAGGYTF | TGTGCCAGCAGACCCGACAGGGCGGGGGGCTACACCTTC
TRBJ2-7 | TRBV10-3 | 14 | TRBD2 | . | CATRRLADSYEQYF | TGTGCCACGCGACGACTAGCGGATTCCTACGAGCAGTACTTC
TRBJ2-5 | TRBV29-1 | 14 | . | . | CSVEDPQGWAVQYF | TGCAGCGTTGAAGATCCCCAGGGGTGGGCGGTCCAGTACTTC
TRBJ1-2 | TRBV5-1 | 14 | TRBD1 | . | CASSDGQGRYGYTF | TGCGCCAGCAGCGATGGACAGGGCAGGTACGGCTACACCTTC
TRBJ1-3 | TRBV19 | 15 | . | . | CASSDTGGAGNTIYF | TGTGCCAGTAGTGACACAGGAGGCGCTGGAAACACCATATATTTT
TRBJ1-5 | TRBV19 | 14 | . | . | CASSTLQGNQPQHF | TGTGCCAGTAGTACGCTCCAGGGCAATCAGCCCCAGCATTTT
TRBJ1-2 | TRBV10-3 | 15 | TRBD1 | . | CAISARQGTNYGYTF | TGTGCCATCAGTGCCAGACAGGGAACTAACTATGGCTACACCTTC
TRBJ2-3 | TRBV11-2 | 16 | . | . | CASSQRLWDDTDTQYF | TGTGCCAGCAGCCAGCGTTTATGGGACGACACAGATACGCAGTATTTT
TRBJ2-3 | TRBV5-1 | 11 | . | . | CASSPGDTQYF | TGCGCCAGCAGCCCGGGTGATACGCAGTATTTT
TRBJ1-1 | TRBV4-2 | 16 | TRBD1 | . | CASSPWTGIADTEAFF | TGTGCCAGCAGCCCGTGGACAGGGATTGCGGACACTGAAGCTTTCTTC
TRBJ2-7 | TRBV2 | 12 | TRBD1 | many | CASSVTGTMQYF | TGTGCCAGCAGCGTGACAGGGACGATGCAGTACTTC
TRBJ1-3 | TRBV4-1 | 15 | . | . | CASSQVQFSGNTIYF | TGCGCCAGCAGCCAAGTACAGTTCTCTGGAAACACCATATATTTT
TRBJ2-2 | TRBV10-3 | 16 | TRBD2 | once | CAISGSSGSGTGELFF | TGTGCCATCAGTGGTAGTAGCGGGAGTGGCACCGGGGAGCTGTTTTTT